Listed here are 3 T cell receptor beta chains from one sample, sequenced in a study of T-cell memory formation after mild COVID-19 (dated by TCRdb to the early 2020s). Libraries came from 5' RACE. TCRdb shows the sequencer as Illumina NovaSeq 6000. TCRdb cleaned the public reads at Q25 with fastp, built clones with MiXCR and kept in-frame beta chains. CDR3 protein sequences are deduplicated, and each keeps its most common genes and DNA. This sample holds 310,000 or so distinct CDR3 sequences; 15% to 20% were observed only once. Approximately 23% of the sample lies in the top ten. Sequenced input: PBMCs or a T cell subset sorted from them (not recorded which). These receptors originate from a man in his late teens or twenties who had mild COVID-19 (a few samples of this study predate the infection). The sample titles of this study are shuffled in the database, so cell type and time point are left out; the donor was told from shared clones.

The chain combines TRBV28 with TRBJ1-1, with no clear D. Germline assignment: CDR1 MDHEN and CDR2 SYDVKM. V lost 4 bases and J lost 3, with 18 bases in between. CDR3 length: 16 amino acids. CDR3 DNA: TGTGCCAGCAGTTCAACCTCACCCTCTTGGGACACTGAAGCTTTCTTT. As protein: CASSSTSPSWDTEAFF.

CDR3 sequence (DNA): TGTGCCAGCAGCCAAGGGACTAGCGGGGGGGTAGAGACCCAGTACTTC. It yields the protein CASSQGTSGGVETQYF. The J gene is TRBJ2-5, the V gene TRBV3-1, with 15 bases aligning to TRBD2. CDR1 and CDR2 from the germline V gene are LGHDT and YNNKEL (reference sequence). The CDR3 sequence is 16 residues long. Trimming removed 1 base from V and 4 bases from J; junction bases left unmatched: 1.

This clonotype was counted only a few times. V gene TRBV15 combines with J gene TRBJ1-2; D is perhaps TRBD1 (6 bases). CDR3 length: 16 residues. Trimming took 3 bases from V and 8 from J, leaving 22 bases between them. CDR1 LNHNV and CDR2 YYDKDF come from the germline V gene (reference sequence). CDR3: CATSRRSGTLGQGYTF. The CDR3 DNA follows: TGTGCCACCAGCAGGCGTTCCGGGACATTAGGGCAGGGCTACACCTTC.